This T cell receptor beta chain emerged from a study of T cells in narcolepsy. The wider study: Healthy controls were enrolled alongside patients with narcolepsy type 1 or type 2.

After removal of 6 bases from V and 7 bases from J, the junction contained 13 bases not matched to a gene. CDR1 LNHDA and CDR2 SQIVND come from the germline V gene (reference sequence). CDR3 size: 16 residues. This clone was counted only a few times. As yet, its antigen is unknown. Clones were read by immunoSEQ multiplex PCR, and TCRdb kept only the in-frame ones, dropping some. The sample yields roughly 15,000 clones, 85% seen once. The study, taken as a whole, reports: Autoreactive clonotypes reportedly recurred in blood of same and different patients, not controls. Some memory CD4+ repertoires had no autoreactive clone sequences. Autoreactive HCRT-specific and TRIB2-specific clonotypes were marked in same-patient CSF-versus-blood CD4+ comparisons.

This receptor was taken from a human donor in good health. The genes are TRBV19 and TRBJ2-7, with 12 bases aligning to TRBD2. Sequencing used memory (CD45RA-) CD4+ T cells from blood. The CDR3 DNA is TGTGCCAGTAGGACCTCCGGACTAGCGGGATCGGGGGAGCAGTACTTC. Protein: CASRTSGLAGSGEQYF. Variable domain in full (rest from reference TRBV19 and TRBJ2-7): DGGITQSPKYLFRKEGQNVTLSCEQNLNHDAMYWYRQDPGQGLRLIYYSQIVNDFQKGDIAEGYSVSREKKESFPLTVTSAQKNPTAFYLCASRTSGLAGSGEQYFGPGTRLTVT.